A single sample gave rise to the 17 T cell receptor beta chains below, sequenced in a study of T cells in Graves' hyperthyroidism and ophthalmopathy. Authors of the study amplified TCR beta CDR3 regions from RNA transcripts. The primer set for the first-round RT-PCR of the TCR CDR3 was HTBI. TCRdb itself ran the multiplex PCR reads through MiXCR, one entry per CDR3 protein. The sample shows some 560,000 distinct CDR3 sequences, 12% to 15% of them seen only once. The sequenced material came from blood. The receptors come from a woman between 40 and 50 years old with Graves' hyperthyroidism.

The V and J genes are TRBV6-1 and TRBJ2-5; 15 bases are shared with TRBD2. This CDR3 region has 23 residues. The V segment lost 10 bases and the J segment 5 bases; nucleotides outside the gene matches: 32. Germline lookup yields CDR1 MNHNS and CDR2 SASEGT. In nucleotides, the CDR3 is TGTGCCACCGTCTTCAGGACGATAAAAAATCCGGGACTAGCGGGAGGAAGGGTGGAGACCCAGTACTTC. It yields the protein CATVFRTIKNPGLAGGRVETQYF.

This clonotype was recorded many times. The gene calls are TRBV28 and TRBJ1-1; D is ambiguous. Germline V CDR1 and CDR2: MDHEN, SYDVKM. V was clipped by 4 bases and J by 5 bases, with 14 bases between them. The CDR3 has 14 residues. This CDR3 is CASSWGGKRTEAFF. The DNA of the CDR3 is TGTGCCAGCAGTTGGGGAGGGAAGAGGACTGAAGCTTTCTTT.

This clonotype has just a few counts. The chain joins TRBV20-1 to TRBJ2-7, with 9 bases lining up with TRBD2. Germline trimming cut 2 bases from V and 3 bases from J; bases unmatched to any gene: 11. Germline V gives CDR1 DFQATT, CDR2 SNEGSKA (reference sequence). The CDR3 loop spans 16 amino acids. The CDR3: CSARHEAGGPLYEQYF. In nucleotides, the CDR3 is TGCAGTGCTAGACACGAGGCGGGAGGGCCTCTCTACGAGCAGTACTTC.

This clonotype was seen repeatedly, ten times or more. The rearrangement joins TRBV30 to TRBJ2-3; 8 bases match TRBD1. Trimming at V came to 0 bases and at J to 13 bases, leaving 3 bases not matched to a gene. The CDR3 has 11 amino acids. CDR1 is GTSNPN and CDR2 is SVGIG in the germline V gene (reference sequence). The CDR3 region is CAWSVQGAEYF. The CDR3 DNA sequence: TGTGCCTGGAGTGTTCAGGGGGCAGAGTATTTT.

This clonotype was picked up many times. V gene TRBV5-1 combines with J gene TRBJ1-1; D remains ambiguous. This CDR3 is built from 16 residues. The ends were cut back, 4 bases at V and 1 base at J, with 17 bases in the middle. Germline CDR1 SGHRS, CDR2 YFSETQ. The CDR3 reads CASSPRMLGTNTEAFF. Here the CDR3 DNA reads TGCGCCAGCAGCCCCCGCATGTTGGGAACGAACACTGAAGCTTTCTTT.

This clonotype was recorded at least ten times. The rearrangement uses TRBV7-9 and TRBJ2-5; no firm D call. The CDR3 is 12 residues long. Trimming removed 1 base at V and 6 bases at J, with 6 bases between. Germline V gives CDR1 SEHNR, CDR2 FQNEAQ (reference sequence). The DNA for the CDR3 is TGTGCCAGCAGCTTAGAGGTACAGACCCAGTACTTC. Protein product: CASSLEVQTQYF.

In this sample, this clonotype turned up many times. CDR3: CASSLGESSYEQYF. CDR3 coding DNA: TGCGCCAGCAGCTTGGGAGAGAGCTCCTACGAGCAGTACTTC. This rearrangement joins TRBV5-1 to TRBJ2-7; D gene unclear. The germline V gene has CDR1 SGHRS and CDR2 YFSETQ. V was clipped by 0 bases and J by 0 bases, with 7 bases between them. The CDR3 contains 14 residues.

This chain links TRBV7-3 with TRBJ2-5; D possibly corresponds to TRBD1 (6 bases). The CDR3 consists of 14 residues. V gave up 1 base and J gave up 5 bases, with 11 bases separating them. Germline loops: CDR1 SGHTA, CDR2 FQGTGA. For the CDR3, the DNA is TGTGCCAGCAGCTTAAGCAGGGACACTGAGACCCAGTACTTC. Its protein product is CASSLSRDTETQYF.

This clonotype turned up a few times. The chain recombines TRBV5-5 with TRBJ2-5, with D unclear. This CDR3 contains 11 residues. CDR1 is SGHKS and CDR2 is YYEKEE in the germline V gene (reference sequence). V was pared by 5 bases and J by 4 bases, with 6 bases between. CDR3 nucleotide sequence: TGTGCCAGCAGTAATGTAGAGACCCAGTACTTC. This sequence encodes CASSNVETQYF.

This clonotype was detected only a few times. V is TRBV27 and J is TRBJ1-2; possibly TRBD1 for D (5 bases). The germline CDR1 and CDR2 sequences are MNHEY and SMNVEV (reference sequence). Trimming stripped 6 bases from V and 3 bases from J, with 17 bases between. The CDR3 spans 15 residues. The CDR3 DNA reads as TGTGCCAGCAGCAAGGACAATCGGGGACACTATGGCTACACCTTC. It yields the protein CASSKDNRGHYGYTF.

V gene TRBV28 combines with J gene TRBJ2-3, with a possible D match to TRBD2 (6 bases). CDR3 length: 17 amino acids. V was clipped by 7 bases and J by 6 bases, with 26 bases between them. CDR1 and CDR2 (germline): MDHEN, SYDVKM. CDR3 region: CASKTGAILAGGDTQYF. The CDR3 DNA sequence: TGTGCCAGCAAGACCGGGGCCATCCTCGCCGGAGGGGATACGCAGTATTTT.

This clonotype was counted at least ten times. This chain links TRBV2 with TRBJ2-7, with 14 bases identical to TRBD2. Germline CDR1 SNHLY, CDR2 FYNNEI. The CDR3 loop spans 15 amino acids. V gave up 8 bases and J gave up 2 bases; unmatched junction bases: 5. CDR3 loop: CASAGLAGGAYEQYF. The DNA of the CDR3 is TGTGCCAGCGCAGGACTAGCGGGAGGCGCCTACGAGCAGTACTTC.

The V and J genes are TRBV6-1 and TRBJ1-3, with TRBD1 matching 7 bases. J lost 2 bases, V lost 5 bases, and 6 bases had no gene match. The length of the CDR3 is 15 residues. The V gene's germline CDR1 is MNHNS and CDR2 SASEGT. CDR3 DNA: TGTGCCAGCAGTCTTACAGGGGAAACTGGAAACACCATATATTTT. This sequence encodes CASSLTGETGNTIYF.

The sample holds many counts of this clonotype. This chain joins TRBV7-2 and TRBJ2-1; no clear D gene. In germline, CDR1 is SGHTA, CDR2 FQGNSA. CDR3 length equals 14 residues. V was shortened by 6 bases and J by 8 bases, with 17 bases between the two germline ends. CDR3 amino acids: CASSNHRVTDEQFF. For the CDR3, the DNA is TGTGCCAGCAGTAATCATCGGGTTACGGATGAGCAGTTCTTC.

CDR3 coding DNA: TGTGCCATCAGGGGCCAGTTCGACACCGGGGAGCTGTTTTTT. Its protein product is CAIRGQFDTGELFF. This rearrangement joins TRBV10-3 to TRBJ2-2; D gene uncertain. The CDR3 totals 14 residues. V gave up 6 bases and J gave up 3 bases, with 11 bases separating them. Germline V gene lookup returns CDR1 ENHRY and CDR2 SYGVKD.

In this sample, this clonotype turned up a few times. The chain carries TRBV11-1 and TRBJ2-7; no clear D. Trimming cost V 1 base and J 5 bases, with 15 bases left between them. CDR1 SGHAT and CDR2 FQDESV come from the germline V gene (reference sequence). The CDR3 is 15 amino acids. CDR3 sequence reads: CASSLVLGQENEQYF. CDR3 DNA sequence: TGTGCCAGCAGCTTAGTACTGGGTCAAGAAAACGAGCAGTACTTC.

CDR3: CASSLLSGTSGRSTDTQYF. The DNA of the CDR3 is TGTGCCAGCAGTTTACTTAGTGGGACTAGCGGGAGGAGCACAGATACGCAGTATTTT. The V call is TRBV28, the J call TRBJ2-3, with TRBD2 identical over 15 bases. CDR1 and CDR2 from the germline V gene are MDHEN and SYDVKM. V dropped 2 bases and J dropped 0; count of bases not matched to a gene: 6. The CDR3 loop spans 19 amino acids.